A single sample gave rise to the 3 T cell receptor beta chains below, sequenced in a study of human T cells and chemical hapten exposure. TCRdb re-derived calls from the RACE reads in MiXCR, one entry per CDR3 protein. The sample contains about 45,000 distinct CDR3 sequences, 3.5% to 4.5% of which appear only once. Specified time point: healthy volunteer bleed at 2 weeks. Sequencing started from total RNA isolated from unfractionated whole blood. The material sequenced was whole blood. These receptors were taken from a human donor in good health. Some clones in this sample may be carry-over from other donors' samples.

This clonotype was observed at least ten times. This chain links TRBV6-5 with TRBJ1-2, with 8 bases identical to TRBD1. V shed 2 bases, J shed 7 bases, and the junction held 3 bases outside the gene matches. CDR3 length: 13 residues. Germline V gene sequence: CDR1 MNHEY, CDR2 SVGAGI. The CDR3 loop reads CASSYQGAIGYTF. The CDR3 bases are TGTGCCAGCAGTTACCAGGGGGCGATTGGCTACACCTTC.

This clonotype was seen many times. The CDR3 loop is CASSPSGSQPYEQYF. CDR3 nucleotide sequence: TGTGCCAGCAGCCCAAGCGGGAGTCAACCCTACGAGCAGTACTTC. The chain is built from TRBV6-5 and TRBJ2-7, with TRBD2 matching 8 bases. Trimming took 6 bases from V and 2 from J; bases not matched to a gene: 9. Per germline, CDR1 MNHEY and CDR2 SVGAGI. The CDR3 has 15 amino acids.

This clonotype was seen a few times. The chain joins TRBV28 to TRBJ1-4; perhaps TRBD1 as D (6 bases). The CDR3 spans 15 residues. Germline CDR1 MDHEN, CDR2 SYDVKM. V was cut by 3 bases and J by 4 bases, with 12 bases left in between. CDR3 protein: CASSFSGARNEKLFF. CDR3 nucleotide sequence: TGTGCCAGCAGTTTTTCGGGGGCGCGTAATGAAAAACTGTTTTTT.